This T cell receptor (beta chain) was retrieved from a study of response to subunit inactivated influenza vaccine. TCRdb reanalysed the RT-PCR reads using MiXCR and keeps one entry per CDR3 protein. Here the sample spans fewer than 750,000 distinct CDR3 sequences, around 13% being singletons. About this clonotype: The junction does not match germline at one end; this may be a read error.

Germline V gene data show CDR1 as SGHTA and CDR2 as FQGNSA. This CDR3 spans 16 amino acids. The sequence came from a man in his forties or fifties who received an inactivated influenza vaccine. V is TRBV7-2 and J is TRBJ2-5; perhaps TRBD2 as D (5 bases). Material: PBMCs from blood, obtained roughly 13 days after vaccination. Here the CDR3 reads CASTLLGGLGQETQYF. As DNA, the CDR3 is TGTGCCAGCACCTTACTGGGCGGGCTGGGACAAGAGACCCAGTACTTC.